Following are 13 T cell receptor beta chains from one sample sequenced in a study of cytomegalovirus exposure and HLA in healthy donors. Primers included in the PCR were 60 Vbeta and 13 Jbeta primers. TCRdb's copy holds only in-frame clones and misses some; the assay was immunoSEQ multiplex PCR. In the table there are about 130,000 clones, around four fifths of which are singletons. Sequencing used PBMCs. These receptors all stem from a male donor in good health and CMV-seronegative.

The DNA for the CDR3 is TGTGCCAGCAGTTTTACCACGACAGGGTTTCAGCCCCAGCATTTT. This encodes CASSFTTTGFQPQHF. The rearrangement joins TRBV28 to TRBJ1-5, with 7 bases aligning to TRBD1. CDR1 and CDR2 (germline): MDHEN, SYDVKM. The CDR3 spans 15 residues. V shed 3 bases, J shed 6 bases, and the junction held 8 bases outside the gene matches.

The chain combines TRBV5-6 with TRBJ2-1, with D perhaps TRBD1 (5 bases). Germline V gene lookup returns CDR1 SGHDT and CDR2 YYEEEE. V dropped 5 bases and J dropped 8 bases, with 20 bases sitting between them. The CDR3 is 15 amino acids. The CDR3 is CASRSLRQGLHEQFF. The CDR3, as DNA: TGTGCCAGCAGGAGCCTTAGGCAGGGCCTACATGAGCAGTTCTTC.

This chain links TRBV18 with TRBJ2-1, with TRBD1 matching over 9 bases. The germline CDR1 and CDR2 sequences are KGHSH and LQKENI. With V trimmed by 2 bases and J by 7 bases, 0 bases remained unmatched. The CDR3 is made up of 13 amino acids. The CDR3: CASSPGQGNEQFF. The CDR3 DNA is TGTGCCAGCTCACCAGGACAGGGGAATGAGCAGTTCTTC.

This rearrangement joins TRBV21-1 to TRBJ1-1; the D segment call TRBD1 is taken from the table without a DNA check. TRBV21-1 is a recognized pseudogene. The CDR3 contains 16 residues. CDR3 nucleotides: TGTGCCAGCAGCTCAAGACAGGGTCCGATGAACACTGAAGCTTTCTTT. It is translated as CASSSRQGPMNTEAFF.

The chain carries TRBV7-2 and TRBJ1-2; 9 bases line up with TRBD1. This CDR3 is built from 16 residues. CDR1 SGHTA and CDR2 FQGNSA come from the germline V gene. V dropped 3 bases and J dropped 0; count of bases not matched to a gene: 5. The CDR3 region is CASSLGRTGANYGYTF. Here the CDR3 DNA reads TGTGCCAGCAGCTTGGGTCGGACAGGGGCTAACTATGGCTACACCTTC.

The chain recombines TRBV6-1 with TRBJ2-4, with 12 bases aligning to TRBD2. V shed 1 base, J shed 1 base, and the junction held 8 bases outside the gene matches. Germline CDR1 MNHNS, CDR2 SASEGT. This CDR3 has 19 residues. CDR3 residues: CASSEVPSGGASAKNIQYF. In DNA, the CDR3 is TGTGCCAGCAGTGAAGTCCCTAGCGGGGGGGCGTCGGCCAAAAACATTCAGTACTTC.

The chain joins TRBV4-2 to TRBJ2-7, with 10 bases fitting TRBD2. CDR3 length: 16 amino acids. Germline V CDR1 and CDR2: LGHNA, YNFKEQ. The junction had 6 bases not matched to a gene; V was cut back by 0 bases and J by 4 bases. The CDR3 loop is CASSQDHASGSYEQYF. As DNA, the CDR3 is TGTGCCAGCAGCCAAGATCACGCTAGCGGGAGTTACGAGCAGTACTTC.

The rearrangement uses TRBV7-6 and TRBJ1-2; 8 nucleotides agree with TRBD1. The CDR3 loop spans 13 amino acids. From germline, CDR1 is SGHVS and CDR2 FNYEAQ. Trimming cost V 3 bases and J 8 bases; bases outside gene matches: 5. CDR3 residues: CASSLWTGQGYTF. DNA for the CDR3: TGTGCCAGCAGCTTGTGGACAGGGCAAGGCTACACCTTC.

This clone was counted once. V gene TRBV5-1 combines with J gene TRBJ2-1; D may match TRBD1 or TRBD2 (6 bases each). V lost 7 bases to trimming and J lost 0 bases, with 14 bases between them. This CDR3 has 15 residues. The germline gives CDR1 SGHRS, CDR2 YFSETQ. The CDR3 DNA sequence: TGCGCCAGCCGCGTGGGGGGCGACTCCTACAATGAGCAGTTCTTC. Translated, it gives CASRVGGDSYNEQFF.

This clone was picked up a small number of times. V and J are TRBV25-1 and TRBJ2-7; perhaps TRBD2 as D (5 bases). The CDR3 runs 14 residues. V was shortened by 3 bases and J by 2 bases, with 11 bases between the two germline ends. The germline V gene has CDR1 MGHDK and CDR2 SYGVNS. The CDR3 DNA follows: TGTGCCAGCAGTGATGGCCTAGCCACCTACGAGCAGTACTTC. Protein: CASSDGLATYEQYF.

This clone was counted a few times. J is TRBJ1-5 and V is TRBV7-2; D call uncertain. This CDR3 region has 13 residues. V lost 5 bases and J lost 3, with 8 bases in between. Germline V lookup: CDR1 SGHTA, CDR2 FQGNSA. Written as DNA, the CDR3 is TGTGCCAGCAGCCGCGTCAACAATCAGCCCCAGCATTTT. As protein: CASSRVNNQPQHF.

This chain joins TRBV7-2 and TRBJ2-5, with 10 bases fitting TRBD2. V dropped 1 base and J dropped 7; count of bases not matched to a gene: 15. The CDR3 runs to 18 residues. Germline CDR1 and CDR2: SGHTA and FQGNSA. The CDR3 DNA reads TGTGCCAGCAGCTTAGACTTACTAGCGGGGAATCCCCTCGGGACCCAGTACTTC. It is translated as CASSLDLLAGNPLGTQYF.

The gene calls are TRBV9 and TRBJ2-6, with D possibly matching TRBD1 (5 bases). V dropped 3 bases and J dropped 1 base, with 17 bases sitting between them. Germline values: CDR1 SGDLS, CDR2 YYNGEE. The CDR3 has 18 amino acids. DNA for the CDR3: TGTGCCAGCAGCGATTACACAGGCACCCGTTCTGGGGCCAACGTCCTGACTTTC. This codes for CASSDYTGTRSGANVLTF. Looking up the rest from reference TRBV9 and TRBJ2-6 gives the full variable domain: DSGVTQTPKHLITATGQRVTLRCSPRSGDLSVYWYQQSLDQGLQFLIQYYNGEERAKGNILERFSAQQFPDLHSELNLSSLELGDSALYFCASSDYTGTRSGANVLTFGAGSRLTVL.